This entry concerns a single T cell receptor (beta chain). Germline V lookup: CDR1 MNHEY, CDR2 SVGEGT. V gave up 2 bases and J gave up 3 bases; unmatched junction bases: 7. The CDR3 is made up of 16 amino acids. This specimen comes from a study of blood T cell repertoires in COVID-19. Study in general: COVID-19 samples collected from the United States, Italy and Spain covered acute and convalescent phases.

Authors' analysis steps: How many nucleated cells were present was estimated from reference gene primer amplification. Generated by immunoSEQ multiplex PCR, the TCRdb table keeps only in-frame clones and is missing some. V, J and clone size derive from that table, while D and trimming were established from the DNA sequence. The data hold 10,000 to 14,000 clones, with over 75% observed a single time. The source of this sequence is a human donor in a cohort sampled during active COVID-19. The rearrangement uses TRBV6-2 or TRBV6-3 and TRBJ2-5; 9 positions match TRBD1. The specimen sequenced was peripheral blood. The CDR3 DNA reads as TGTGCCAGCAGTTACCTTCGGACAGGGGAGAAAGAGACCCAGTACTTC. Translating gives CASSYLRTGEKETQYF.